The entry below gives a single TCR beta chain sequence along with its context. Its antigen is unknown. The CDR3 has 13 residues. Germline V lookup: CDR1 ENHRY, CDR2 SYGVKD. The V gene end was trimmed by 5 bases and the J gene end by 2 bases; junction bases not matched to a gene: 2. This record comes from a study of beta chain features in type 1 diabetes. The wider study: Sorted cells, 107,917,701 in number, were examined across all samples. Whole-study results and caveats: Among all four CD4+ subsets, Type 1 diabetes patients had TCRB CDR3s that were moderately but significantly shorter. Resolution of whether HLA type affects TCRB rearrangement was not achieved here.

Since all of the isolated RNA was reverse transcribed, expressed TCRB transcripts were what got sequenced. Naive, central memory and regulatory T cell samples came to a mean of approximately 3.57 million reads. TCRdb's table, derived via immunoSEQ multiplex PCR, lists solely in-frame clones and lacks some. The top ten clones hold around 0.05% of a sample with hundreds of thousands of clones, 68% of them seen once. The sample was naive CD4+ T cells from blood. The V call is TRBV10-3, the J call TRBJ1-2, with 7 positions matching TRBD1. The clonotype was recovered from a man between 25 and 39 years old in good health. CDR3 sequence: CAISIQGNYGYTF. For the CDR3, the DNA is TGTGCCATCAGTATACAGGGGAACTATGGCTACACCTTC.